The 27 T cell receptor beta chains listed next were all sequenced from one sample in a study of blood T cell repertoires in COVID-19. Profiling relied on immunoSEQ multiplex PCR, and the TCRdb table lists in-frame clones only, not all of them. This table has 65,000 to 85,000 clones, 88% appearing once. The sequencing input was peripheral blood. The source is a human donor in a cohort sampled during active COVID-19.

CDR3 DNA sequence: TGTGCCAGCAGCAGCCTTCCCCCTCAGGTTTACTCCTACAATGAGCAGTTCTTC. The encoded protein is CASSSLPPQVYSYNEQFF. The chain employs TRBV7-6 and TRBJ2-1; D remains ambiguous. The germline gives CDR1 SGHVS, CDR2 FNYEAQ. The CDR3 contains 18 residues. The ends were cut back, 5 bases at V and 0 bases at J, with 20 bases in the middle.

The chain links TRBV9 to TRBJ1-3; no definite D call. The CDR3 extends over 14 amino acids. CDR1 and CDR2 (germline): SGDLS, YYNGEE. V shed 2 bases and J shed 1 base, with 7 bases lying between them. The CDR3 loop reads CASSVEQSGNTIYF. The CDR3 DNA sequence: TGTGCCAGCAGCGTTGAACAATCTGGAAACACCATATATTTT.

CDR3 DNA: TGTGCCAGCAGCCAAGAGCGGGAAACTTCTGGCTACACCTTC. This gives the protein CASSQERETSGYTF. The gene calls are TRBV4-2 and TRBJ1-2; D ambiguous. The CDR3 spans 14 residues. Per the germline V gene, CDR1 is LGHNA and CDR2 is YNFKEQ. The ends were cut back, 0 bases at V and 7 bases at J, with 12 bases in the middle.

The rearrangement links TRBV24-1 to TRBJ1-5, with no clear D. CDR1 and CDR2 (germline): KGHDR, SFDVKD. V dropped 0 bases and J dropped 4 bases, with 6 bases sitting between them. The CDR3 consists of 14 residues. CDR3 bases: TGTGCCACCAGTGATTTGGACATTAATCAGCCCCAGCATTTT. Translated: CATSDLDINQPQHF.

The chain combines TRBV12-3 or TRBV12-4 with TRBJ1-1; TRBD1 might be the D (5 bases). This CDR3 is built from 13 residues. The ends were cut back, 3 bases at V and 8 bases at J, with 13 bases in the middle. The CDR3 nucleotides are TGTGCCAGCAGTTTTATTGGAGGGGCCGAAGCTTTCTTT. As protein: CASSFIGGAEAFF.

The chain employs TRBV5-1 and TRBJ2-7; 12 nucleotides align to TRBD2. The CDR3 runs to 15 residues. V was pared by 4 bases and J by 7 bases, with 9 bases of the junction left unmatched. In germline, CDR1 is SGHRS, CDR2 YFSETQ. CDR3 DNA: TGCGCCAGCAGCCCCTCTAGCGGGGGGGCGGGGGAGCAGTACTTC. Translation gives CASSPSSGGAGEQYF.

The CDR3 protein is CASSPDRGGAFF. The CDR3, as DNA: TGTGCCAGCAGTCCAGACCGAGGGGGAGCTTTCTTT. V and J are TRBV7-2 and TRBJ1-1, with D possibly being TRBD1 (6 bases). Per germline, CDR1 SGHTA and CDR2 FQGNSA. This CDR3 is 12 amino acids long. V was clipped by 6 bases and J by 10 bases, with 15 bases between them.

V usage is TRBV19 and J usage is TRBJ1-5; 11 bases are a match to TRBD1. CDR3 length: 16 residues. V was clipped by 5 bases and J by 8 bases; unmatched bases: 11. In germline, CDR1 is LNHDA, CDR2 SQIVND (reference sequence). The CDR3 bases are TGTGCCAGTAGTCCTGGACAGGGGGCCTTTTGGGAGCCCCAGCATTTT. This codes for CASSPGQGAFWEPQHF.

The chain couples TRBV2 to TRBJ2-7; no firm D call. The V end was cut by 8 bases, the J end by 3 bases, with 8 bases between. This CDR3 contains 11 residues. The germline V gene encodes CDR1 SNHLY and CDR2 FYNNEI. The CDR3 reads CASLEVYEQYF. In DNA, the CDR3 is TGTGCCAGCTTAGAGGTCTACGAGCAGTACTTC. The full variable domain, with the rest looked up from reference TRBV2 and TRBJ2-7, is EPEVTQTPSHQVTQMGQEVILRCVPISNHLYFYWYRQILGQKVEFLVSFYNNEISEKSEIFDDQFSVERPDGSNFTLKIRSTKLEDSAMYFCASLEVYEQYFGPGTRLTVT.

The chain has TRBV7-9 and TRBJ2-1, with 8 bases fitting TRBD2. Per the germline V gene, CDR1 is SEHNR and CDR2 is FQNEAQ (reference sequence). J was trimmed by 6 bases and V by 1 base; bases with no gene match: 8. The CDR3 extends over 16 amino acids. DNA for the CDR3: TGTGCCAGCAGCTTAGACGGAGCGGGAGCCCTCAATGAGCAGTTCTTC. Its protein is CASSLDGAGALNEQFF.

This clone was detected only once. The chain is built from TRBV28 and TRBJ2-3, with TRBD1 identical over 7 bases. This CDR3 has 15 residues. The germline V gene has CDR1 MDHEN and CDR2 SYDVKM. V lost 8 bases and J lost 6; bases outside the gene matches: 14. In nucleotides, the CDR3 is TGTGCCAGCCCCCCGGCGGCGGAGACAGGGGATACGCAGTATTTT. Residues: CASPPAAETGDTQYF.

V and J are TRBV28 and TRBJ1-5; weak D call: TRBD1 (6 bases). This CDR3 has 13 amino acids. V lost 7 bases, J lost 4 bases, and 11 bases lay in between. Germline V CDR1 and CDR2: MDHEN, SYDVKM. CDR3 residues: CASKRGGNQPQHF. In nucleotides, the CDR3 is TGTGCCAGCAAGAGGGGGGGAAATCAGCCCCAGCATTTT.

This clone was observed once. The CDR3 loop is CASSEASGTEAFF. DNA for the CDR3: TGTGCCAGCAGTGAAGCCTCAGGCACTGAAGCTTTCTTT. This sequence joins TRBV6-4 and TRBJ1-1; D gene ambiguous. The CDR3 has 13 residues. Looked up from germline, CDR1 is MRHNA and CDR2 is SNTAGT. With 3 bases removed from V and 4 bases from J, the gap between germline ends came to 9 bases.

The chain carries TRBV6-1 and TRBJ1-1; a weak D match, TRBD1 (6 bases). Trimming stripped 0 bases from V and 1 base from J, with 9 bases between. The germline V gene encodes CDR1 MNHNS and CDR2 SASEGT. The CDR3 is 15 amino acids. In DNA, the CDR3 is TGTGCCAGCAGTGAAGCGTTAGGGGGGAACACTGAAGCTTTCTTT. The encoded protein is CASSEALGGNTEAFF.

The genes are TRBV6-5 and TRBJ1-2; a possible D gene is TRBD1 (5 bases). V lost 4 bases, J lost 4 bases, and 7 bases lay in between. This CDR3 has 12 residues. CDR1 and CDR2 from the germline V gene are MNHEY and SVGAGI. CDR3 sequence (DNA): TGTGCCAGCAGTTTCGACAGCTATGGCTACACCTTC. Amino acid sequence: CASSFDSYGYTF.

This chain connects TRBV27 to TRBJ1-1; 7 bases are shared with TRBD1. This CDR3 contains 15 residues. Germline V gene sequence: CDR1 MNHEY, CDR2 SMNVEV (reference sequence). V lost 4 bases and J lost 1; bases outside the gene matches: 6. DNA of the CDR3: TGTGCCAGCAGTTCCCGACAGGGTACGAACACTGAAGCTTTCTTT. Amino acids: CASSSRQGTNTEAFF.

CDR3 in amino acids: CASSLGGVQPQHF. The CDR3 DNA follows: TGTGCCAGCAGTTTAGGGGGGGTGCAGCCCCAGCATTTT. The chain uses TRBV27 and TRBJ1-5; TRBD1 might be the D (5 bases). Germline-derived CDR1 and CDR2 are MNHEY and SMNVEV (reference sequence). V lost 2 bases to trimming and J lost 7 bases, with 9 bases between them. This CDR3 is 13 amino acids long.

This sequence joins TRBV6-5 and TRBJ2-7, with a tentative D call TRBD1 (6 bases). CDR1 and CDR2 from the germline V gene are MNHEY and SVGAGI. This CDR3 is 11 amino acids long. Trimming removed 6 bases from V and 9 bases from J, with 12 bases in between. CDR3 sequence: CASRPIGGQYF. The CDR3 DNA reads as TGTGCCAGCAGGCCAATAGGGGGGCAGTACTTC.

J is TRBJ1-2 and V is TRBV28; no definite D call. Germline values: CDR1 MDHEN, CDR2 SYDVKM. CDR3 size: 12 residues. V lost 7 bases to trimming and J lost 5 bases, with 11 bases between them. This CDR3 is CASTRGSYGYTF. CDR3 coding DNA: TGTGCCAGCACCCGCGGATCATATGGCTACACCTTC.

V is TRBV24-1 and J is TRBJ2-7; D is uncertain. The germline CDR1 and CDR2 sequences are KGHDR and SFDVKD. CDR3 length equals 13 residues. The ends were cut back, 6 bases at V and 6 bases at J, with 14 bases in the middle. The CDR3 here is CATSITSMSEQYF. The CDR3, as DNA: TGTGCCACCAGTATCACTTCTATGAGCGAGCAGTACTTC.

This chain links TRBV11-2 with TRBJ1-4, with 8 bases fitting TRBD1. V was clipped by 4 bases and J by 8 bases; unmatched bases: 6. Germline-derived CDR1 and CDR2 are SGHAT and FQNNGV. The CDR3 is made up of 14 amino acids. Written as DNA, the CDR3 is TGTGCCAGCAGCTCGGACAGGGAGATAGAAAAACTGTTTTTT. This codes for CASSSDREIEKLFF.

This chain links TRBV27 with TRBJ1-2; tentative D call: TRBD1 (6 bases). This CDR3 region has 12 residues. Between the trimmed V and J ends, which lost 3 bases and 9 bases, there was a span of 11 bases. Germline lookup yields CDR1 MNHEY and CDR2 SMNVEV (reference sequence). CDR3 region: CASSLGAGSYTF. For the CDR3, the DNA is TGTGCCAGCAGTTTGGGGGCCGGTAGCTACACCTTC.

V and J are TRBV3-1 (or the pseudogene TRBV3-2) and TRBJ2-7; TRBD1 aligns across 7 bases. The V gene end was trimmed by 6 bases and the J gene end by 4 bases; junction bases not matched to a gene: 9. Per the germline V gene, CDR1 is LGHDT and CDR2 is YNNKEL (reference sequence). The CDR3 is made up of 14 amino acids. This CDR3 is CASRDRQGAYEQYF. The CDR3 region has the DNA TGTGCCAGCAGGGATAGACAGGGCGCGTACGAGCAGTACTTC.

The chain is built from TRBV6-5 and TRBJ2-2; 9 bases fit TRBD1. J gave up 7 bases and V 6 bases, and 9 bases lay outside the gene matches. CDR3 length: 15 residues. In germline, CDR1 is MNHEY, CDR2 SVGAGI. DNA for the CDR3: TGTGCCAGCAGCGCAACCGGGACAGGGAACGGGGAGCTGTTTTTT. Protein sequence: CASSATGTGNGELFF.

The genes are TRBV4-1 and TRBJ2-1, with D perhaps matching TRBD2 (5 bases). V was pared by 2 bases and J by 8 bases, with 13 bases between. This CDR3 comprises 14 residues. Germline V gene sequence: CDR1 MGHRA, CDR2 YSYEKL. The CDR3, as DNA: TGCGCCAGCAGCCAACAACTAGTTTCATATGAGCAGTTCTTC. Translating it yields CASSQQLVSYEQFF.

This clone was counted a single time. The rearrangement uses TRBV27 and TRBJ1-5; D remains ambiguous. The V gene lost 3 bases and the J gene lost 3 bases, with 9 bases spanning the gap. Germline CDR1 is MNHEY and CDR2 is SMNVEV (reference sequence). The CDR3 length is 14 residues. CDR3 protein: CASSLNGFNQPQHF. In DNA form, the CDR3 reads TGTGCCAGCAGTTTGAACGGGTTCAATCAGCCCCAGCATTTT.

This chain joins TRBV6-5 and TRBJ1-2, with TRBD1 as a possible D gene (6 bases). Germline lookup yields CDR1 MNHEY and CDR2 SVGAGI. The CDR3 has 12 amino acids. The V end lost 2 bases, the J end lost 9 bases, and 10 bases lay between the germline ends. In DNA form, the CDR3 reads TGTGCCAGCAGTTACAGGGACAACAGCTACACCTTC. Amino acid sequence: CASSYRDNSYTF.